This T cell receptor (beta chain) was recorded in a study of CD8 T cells in ankylosing spondylitis. General study results and limits: Blood of patients with ankylosing spondylitis appeared to be characterized by a TCR beta motif of 8 or 9 highly homologous variants. Matched synovial fluid from ankylosing spondylitis patients was reported to be enriched for disease-linked clones.

The sample holds many counts of this clonotype. No antigen is known for it. The germline V gene encodes CDR1 DFQATT and CDR2 SNEGSKA (reference sequence). The CDR3 runs 14 residues. Trimming left V 6 bases short and J 1 base short, with 16 bases between. A quantitative 5'-RACE method, one with molecular barcodes, was used to make TCR beta libraries. TCRdb re-called the 5' RACE reads with MiXCR, one entry per CDR3 protein. The sample shows roughly 130,000 distinct CDR3 sequences, 9.3% of them seen only once. This chain joins TRBV20-1 and TRBJ2-7; tentatively, D is TRBD1 or TRBD2 (5 bases each). Sequenced: blood, either unsorted or a sorted T cell fraction (not recorded which). The sequence derives from a male donor with ankylosing spondylitis or in good health (not recorded which). CDR3 in amino acids: CSAQTGTASYEQYF. CDR3 coding DNA: TGCAGTGCACAGACCGGGACGGCATCCTACGAGCAGTACTTC.